The entry below describes one T cell receptor beta chain. The specificity of this receptor is unknown. This sample is part of a study of cytomegalovirus exposure and HLA in healthy donors (dated by TCRdb to 2015 to 2018). In terms of the full investigation: An earlier analysis of approximately 600 of the donors reported about 250 Gb of sequence data and about 100 million unique TCR beta sequences from 150 million to 200 million T cells. An early release covering some 640 HLA-typed donors comprised 250 to 350 gigabases of sequencing data and some 79 million unique TCR sequences. In the later analysis, no new phenotypic data were used to find candidate immune exposures; instead, reliance was placed on TCR beta sequences and their occurrence across donors. To decide whether each TCR beta V gene segment behaved as functional or pseudogenic, an earlier analysis of approximately 590 of the donors relied on high-throughput TCR beta sequencing. A later analysis re-examined previously published TCR beta repertoires from about 700 donors and added high-resolution HLA genotyping to investigate patterns of TCR occurrence. In a later genetic analysis, genome-wide SNP genotypes for about 55% of the roughly 700 donors were used, and that subset was treated as a discovery cohort. Of the roughly 410 genotyped donors, 65% to 90% were placed in the genetic ancestry cluster associated with self-reported Caucasian donors. The study was designed to test whether signatures of past pathogen exposure could be identified by cataloging public T cell receptors. In addition to the first cohort of around 670 subjects, a separate validation cohort of about 120 different subjects was used. Among around 400 genotyped donors of the cohort, an average of approximately 240,000 unique TCR beta nucleotide sequences was sequenced per donor, of which about 19% were non-productive. Every discovery cohort repertoire had been produced on one sequencing platform. Roughly 5 DR-DQ haplotypes were treated as single units for association and clustering because of strong linkage in the cohort. High-throughput TCR immunosequencing, statistical association of individual TCRs with disease status, and machine learning were combined to predict cytomegalovirus infection status. HLA typing included class I and class II loci at four-digit resolution. Donor age, sex, ethnicity and CMV serostatus were collected together with the repertoire data. The study used immunosequencing to profile the T cell repertoires of some 600 subjects and linked those repertoires to cytomegalovirus serostatus. The number of donors typed differed by locus, with 629-630 for A, B, C, DRB1 and DQB1, roughly 520 for DQA1, some 570 for DPA1, and around 430 for DPB1.

The cohort comprised more than 550 healthy bone marrow donors. At the time of sampling, all cohort members were nominally healthy, though unrecorded immune exposures were likely present. The donor tested CMV seronegative and was one of the 352 seronegative cohort members. Each donor provided a peripheral blood sample, and peripheral blood mononuclear cells were used for TCR beta sequencing. Genomic DNA was extracted from the blood cell samples with the Qiagen DNeasy Blood Extraction Kit. Study-level results and caveats: Because HLA typing was missing for some donors at each locus, association tests included only the typed subset. Specific HLA alleles were associated with 15,000 to 20,000 TCR beta sequences at a false discovery rate of 0.05 in a later analysis. The sequencing pipeline was judged likely to have produced a cluster of highly shared sequence variants as a technical artifact. The cohort was sequenced for TCR beta chains only, and without alpha or paired-chain data the features that could be detected were limited. An association between a missense DCLRE1C variant and V-gene and J-gene trimming of TCR beta chains was found in a later genetic analysis and replicated in an independent cohort. In vitro tests confirmed that a few of the cytomegalovirus-associated TCR beta chains recognize cytomegalovirus antigens. The authors suggested that the approach could potentially be generalized to other disease states and immunological phenotypes. In a later analysis, most CMV-associated TCR beta chains were found to appear HLA-restricted, with HLA associations seemingly driven largely by CMV exposure. Strong co-occurrence of HLA alleles, especially DR and DQ, made assigning TCR associations to individual alleles difficult. In an earlier analysis of around 600 of the donors, most TCR beta V segments appeared in productive rearrangements about 90% or about 30% of the time, broadly matching IMGT annotations. Presence/absence analyses assumed roughly uniform sequencing depth across donors, an assumption that may not hold. The only immune exposure information available for the cohort was CMV serostatus. Several of the top co-occurrence clusters appeared to be linked to parvovirus B19, influenza, CMV and Epstein-Barr virus, according to a later analysis. A later analysis found that TCR association rates varied across HLA loci, with DRB1 alleles showing the most associated TCRs and HLA-C alleles the fewest. Compared with equally common non-associated chains, HLA-associated TCR beta chains in a later analysis were more clonally expanded and had lower generation probabilities. Across donors, most TCR sequences were observed very rarely, whereas some public TCRs were present in many individuals. In both the original and validation cohorts, the classifier was reported to diagnose cytomegalovirus status with high specificity and sensitivity. Linkage disequilibrium might explain the correlated functional status among segregating V segments, but an unknown experimental factor could not be excluded. In the study, around 160 TCR beta chains were listed as associated with cytomegalovirus. Compared with the approximately 600-donor mean, donors in an Asian-associated ancestry cluster had fewer N-insertions in productive TCRs, according to a later genetic analysis. Because counts were too low, seventeen rarely observed V segments, including chromosome 9 orphons, were left out of the earlier analysis of approximately 500 of the donors. A further reported finding was that TCR beta sequences accurately predicted the HLA-A and HLA-B alleles for most subjects in the first cohort.

The method was the immunoSEQ multiplex PCR assay. For the multiplex PCR, a mixture combining 60 forward primers for TCR Vbeta segments and 13 reverse primers for TCR Jbeta segments was used. The CDR3 region of rearranged TCR beta genes was amplified from genomic DNA with a multiplex PCR assay. Amplified TCR beta libraries were sequenced as 87-base-pair reads on the Illumina HiSeq System. The original pipeline was this. A later analysis tallied around 87 million unique TCR beta chains across the 640 or so repertoires, and about 12 million of those chains were shared by two or more donors. A nearest-neighbor algorithm error-corrected the raw reads and collapsed the reads into unique sequences, merging closely related sequences to remove PCR and sequencing errors. Alignment of CDR3 sequences to IMGT reference sequences was used to assign V, D and J gene segments. Each retained sequence needed at least a six-nucleotide match to both a V gene segment and a J gene segment. A rearrangement counted as productive if the CDR3 had no stop codons and remained in frame with V and J, and every other rearrangement counted as non-productive. CDR3 was defined according to IMGT convention as the region running from the second conserved V-encoded cysteine to the conserved J-encoded phenylalanine. The earlier analysis of about 590 of the donors excluded sequences that lacked an unambiguous match to a single V gene segment. An earlier analysis of some 610 of the donors called V segments functional above 56.7% productive rearrangements and segregating when the between-donor standard deviation exceeded 5%. To diagnose cytomegalovirus status from the catalog of TCR beta chain sequences, a statistical classification framework was built. V and J gene assignment, in a later analysis, came from comparing TCR nucleotide sequences with IMGT/GENE-DB human TR gene sequences. The TCRdist pipeline was used in a later analysis to assign CDR3 sequences and most-parsimonious VDJ recombination scenarios. In a later analysis, each TCR beta chain was defined by its CDR3 amino acid sequence together with its V-gene family, and reads without a unique V-gene family were excluded. As a way to deal with suspected cross-contamination and a sequencing artifact, a later analysis dropped under 600 nucleotide sequences that were highly shared and had low generation probability. In a later analysis, a clonal expansion index for each public chain was calculated from normalized within-repertoire ranks of inferred template counts. In a later analysis, generation probabilities were computed using a VDJ recombination model fitted to out-of-frame rearrangements, and the results were checked against IGoR. In a later analysis, hypergeometric tests were used to score TCR-TCR, TCR-HLA and TCR-CMV co-occurrence, with a repertoire-size bias correction applied to TCR pairs. A later analysis estimated false discovery rates by permuting HLA or CMV assignments 20 times. In a later analysis, co-occurring TCRs were grouped using DBSCAN, and TCRdist sequence similarity was added for clustering within HLA-allele-positive subsets. Co-occurrence clustering excluded repertoires with fewer than 30,000 or more than 120,000 public chains, plus five with anomalous nucleotide sharing. Imported from immuneACCESS, the table was reduced by TCRdb to in-frame sequences with V and J called. These copies leave out some clones; in studies compared against another copy, an unresolved V gene accounts for under half, and the cause of the remainder is not known. The DNA was the basis for D and trimming; V, J and clone size are from that table. This sample's table contains 93,000 or so clones. Clones ranked in the top ten supply about 3% of the sample.

Sequencing was performed on PBMCs. This clonotype was obtained from a man in his forties in good health and CMV-seronegative.

The CDR3 reads CASTETGTYNSPLHF. The nucleotide sequence is TGCGCCAGCACCGAGACGGGGACCTATAATTCACCCCTCCACTTT. Recombination joined TRBV5-1 with TRBJ1-6; the D gene identity is not certain. Looking up the germline V gene yields CDR1 SGHRS and CDR2 YFSETQ. V is shortened by 6 bases, J by 2 bases, and the region joining them spans 12 bases. The CDR3, from cysteine to phenylalanine, totals 15 residues. The read is trimmed to its CDR3 DNA, 45 bases read in frame from base 1.